The source of this T cell receptor beta chain is a study of cytomegalovirus exposure and HLA in healthy donors. The study's findings and limits: Across all donors, roughly uniform sequencing depth was an assumption of the presence/absence analyses. Association with HLA alleles at 0.05 false discovery rate was found for 15,000 to 20,000 TCR beta sequences in a later analysis.

PCR primers comprised 60 Vbeta and 13 Jbeta primers. Profiled with immunoSEQ multiplex PCR; TCRdb holds only in-frame clones, not every one. The data contain about 120,000 clones, 70% to 80% of them singletons. On this clone: Its cognate antigen is unknown.

The sequenced sample consisted of PBMCs. This receptor was taken from a woman aged 40 to 50 in good health and CMV-seropositive.

Written as DNA, the CDR3 is TGTGCCAGCAGCCAAGAACGAGGGGGTAATTCACCCCTCCACTTT. Encoded protein: CASSQERGGNSPLHF. This chain uses TRBV4-2 with TRBJ1-6; possible D gene TRBD1, 6 bases. With 0 bases removed from V and 6 bases from J, the gap between germline ends came to 9 bases. The germline V gene has CDR1 LGHNA and CDR2 YNFKEQ. The CDR3 is 15 amino acids.